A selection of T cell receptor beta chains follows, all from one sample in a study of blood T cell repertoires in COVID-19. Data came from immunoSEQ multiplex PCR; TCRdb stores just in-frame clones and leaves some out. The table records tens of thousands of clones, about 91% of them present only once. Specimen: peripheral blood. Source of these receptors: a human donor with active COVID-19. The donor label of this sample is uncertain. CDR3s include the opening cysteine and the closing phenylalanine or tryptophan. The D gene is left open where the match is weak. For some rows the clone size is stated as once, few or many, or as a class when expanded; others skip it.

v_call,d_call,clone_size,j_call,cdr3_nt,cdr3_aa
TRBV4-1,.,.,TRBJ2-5,TGCGCCAGCAGCCAAGCAACACCCAGGGAGACCCAGTACTTC,CASSQATPRETQYF
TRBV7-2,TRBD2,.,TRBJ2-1,TGTGCCAGCAGCCCCCACCGGGGAGCGGGAGGGAAGTACAATGAGCAGTTCTTC,CASSPHRGAGGKYNEQFF
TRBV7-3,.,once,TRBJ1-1,TGTGCCAGCAGCCCCTTACCTACAGGGCTCTCGGAAGCGGCTTTCTTT,CASSPLPTGLSEAAFF
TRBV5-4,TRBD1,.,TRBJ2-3,TGTGCCAGCAGCGAGATAAATACAGGGGCAGATACGCAGTATTTT,CASSEINTGADTQYF
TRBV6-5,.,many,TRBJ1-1,TGTGCCAGCAATAATCGACAGGCCAACACTGAAGCTTTCTTT,CASNNRQANTEAFF
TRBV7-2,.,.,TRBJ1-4,TGTGCCAGCAGCGTAGCGAGGGCAACTAATGAAAAACTGTTTTTT,CASSVARATNEKLFF
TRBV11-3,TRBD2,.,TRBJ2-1,TGTGCCAGCAGCCTACTAGCGGGAGTCGGGAATGAGCAGTTCTTC,CASSLLAGVGNEQFF
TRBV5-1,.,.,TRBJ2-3,TGCGCCAGTCGGGAGCCAGCCACAGGTACGCAGTATTTT,CASREPATGTQYF
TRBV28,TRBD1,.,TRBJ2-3,TGTGCCAGCAGTTTACTCCAGGGGGCTATCAACGGAGATACGCAGTATTTT,CASSLLQGAINGDTQYF
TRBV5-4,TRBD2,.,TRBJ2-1,TGTGCCAGCCACACCCCTAGCGGGACCTACAATGAGCAGTTCTTC,CASHTPSGTYNEQFF
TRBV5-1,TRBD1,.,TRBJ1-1,TGCGCCAGCAGCTTCCCGCAGGGGGCGGGGGTCACTGAAGCTTTCTTT,CASSFPQGAGVTEAFF
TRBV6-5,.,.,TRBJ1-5,TGTGCCAGCAGTTACTCCGTGACGGGGAATCAGCCCCAGCATTTT,CASSYSVTGNQPQHF
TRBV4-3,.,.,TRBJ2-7,TGCGCCAGCAGCCAAGTTTCTTCCGGAGTCAGGGCGTCCTACGAGCAGTACTTC,CASSQVSSGVRASYEQYF
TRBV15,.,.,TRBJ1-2,TGTGCCACCAGCAGAGATCGAGGGGGCTATGGCTACACCTTC,CATSRDRGGYGYTF
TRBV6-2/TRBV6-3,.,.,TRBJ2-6,TGTGCCAGCAGTACGTACAGGCTTGGGGCCAACGTCCTGACTTTC,CASSTYRLGANVLTF
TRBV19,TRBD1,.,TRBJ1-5,TGTGCCAGTAGTATCGGGACAGTCGGCAATCAGCCCCAGCATTTT,CASSIGTVGNQPQHF
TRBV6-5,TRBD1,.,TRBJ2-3,TGTGCCAGCAGGGACAGGGATACGCAGTATTTT,CASRDRDTQYF
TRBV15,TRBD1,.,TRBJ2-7,TGTGCCACCAGCCGACAGGGGGCCTACGAGCAGTACTTC,CATSRQGAYEQYF
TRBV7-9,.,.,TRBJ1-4,TGTGCCAGCAGCTTAGGAGCCAATAATGAAAAACTGTTTTTT,CASSLGANNEKLFF
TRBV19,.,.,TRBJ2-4,TGTGCCAGTAGTAACCTACTAGCCAAAAACATTCAGTACTTC,CASSNLLAKNIQYF
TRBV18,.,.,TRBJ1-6,TGTGCCAGCTCACCCTACAGGGATAATTCACCCCTCCACTTT,CASSPYRDNSPLHF
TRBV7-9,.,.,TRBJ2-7,TGTGCCAGCAGCTTAGCCAGGGGCGGCGAGCAGTACTTC,CASSLARGGEQYF
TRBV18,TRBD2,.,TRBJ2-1,TGTGCCAGCTCACCATACTGGGATAGCGGGAGTTATGCCTCCTCCTACAATGAGCAGTTCTTC,CASSPYWDSGSYASSYNEQFF
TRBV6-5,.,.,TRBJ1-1,TGTGCCAGCAGTCCCCGGGTGAACACTGAAGCTTTCTTT,CASSPRVNTEAFF
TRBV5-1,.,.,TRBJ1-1,TGCGCCAGCAGTCCCAGGGGTGGAGCTGAAGCTTTCTTT,CASSPRGGAEAFF
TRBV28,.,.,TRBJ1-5,TGTGCCAGCACCCCCGAGGGAGGGTTTAATCAGCCCCAGCATTTT,CASTPEGGFNQPQHF
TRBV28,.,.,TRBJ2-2,TGTGCCAGCAGTATGACAGGATATCCTAACGCCGGGGAGCTGTTTTTT,CASSMTGYPNAGELFF
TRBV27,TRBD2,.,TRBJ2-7,TGTGCCAGCAGTTTATCGTCCTGGTCATCTAGCGGGAGGTCCGAGCAGTACTTC,CASSLSSWSSSGRSEQYF
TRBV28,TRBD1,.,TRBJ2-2,TGTGCCAGCACCTCCTGGACAGGGGTCACCGGGGAGCTGTTTTTT,CASTSWTGVTGELFF
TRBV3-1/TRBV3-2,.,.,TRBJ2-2,TGTGCCAGCAGCCAAGGAGACTACCTCGGGGAGCTGTTTTTT,CASSQGDYLGELFF
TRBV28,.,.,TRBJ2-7,TGTGCCAGCAGTCCGCCAACATCCTACGAGCAGTACTTC,CASSPPTSYEQYF
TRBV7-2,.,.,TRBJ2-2,TGTGCCAGCAGCCCCGACAGGGTGCGGGGCACCGGGGAGCTGTTTTTT,CASSPDRVRGTGELFF
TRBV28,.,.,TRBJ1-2,TGTGCCAGCTTCTACTCAGGGGTCTATGGCTACACCTTC,CASFYSGVYGYTF
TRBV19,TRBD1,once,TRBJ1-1,TGTGCCAGTAGTGCTTGGACAGGGGATAACAGAGCTTTCTTT,CASSAWTGDNRAFF
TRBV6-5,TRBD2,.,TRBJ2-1,TGTGCCAGCAGTTACTCAACTAGCGGGAGAGGAAATGAGCAGTTCTTC,CASSYSTSGRGNEQFF
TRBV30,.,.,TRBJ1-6,TGTGCCTGGAGGGAGACAGCGCCGCTTTCACCCCTCCACTTT,CAWRETAPLSPLHF
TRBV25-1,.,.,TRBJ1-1,TGTGCCAGCAGTGAATTCGGGGGTAGTTTGGCTGAAGCTTTCTTT,CASSEFGGSLAEAFF
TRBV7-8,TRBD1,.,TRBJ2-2,TGTGCCAGCAGCTTAGAAGACAGGGCCGGGGAGCTGTTTTTT,CASSLEDRAGELFF
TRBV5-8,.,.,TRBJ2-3,TGTGCCCGACGACTAGCAGGGGGCACAGATACGCAGTATTTT,CARRLAGGTDTQYF
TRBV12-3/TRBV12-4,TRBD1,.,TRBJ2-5,TGTGCCAGCACCGGACAGGTGGAGACCCAGTACTTC,CASTGQVETQYF
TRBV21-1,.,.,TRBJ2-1,TGTGCCAGCTTTCCAAAAACTATAGCGGTAAGCTCCTACAATGAGCAGTTCTTC,CASFPKTIAVSSYNEQFF
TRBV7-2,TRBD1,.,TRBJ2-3,TGTGCCAGCAGCTTAGGGGGCCCCGGCAGGGGGGATACGCAGTATTTT,CASSLGGPGRGDTQYF
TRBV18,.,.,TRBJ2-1,TGTGCCAGCTCACCTCAGCGCAATGAGCAGTTCTTC,CASSPQRNEQFF
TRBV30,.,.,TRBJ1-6,TGTGCCTGGACCCTAGCGGGGCCCCTCCACTTT,CAWTLAGPLHF
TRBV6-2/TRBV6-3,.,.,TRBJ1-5,TGTGCCAGCAGTTACTATATGGGAGAACCTCACCCTCTCCCCCAGCATTTT,CASSYYMGEPHPLPQHF
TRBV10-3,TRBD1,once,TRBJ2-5,TGTGCCACCAGGGGGAGTGCAGGGGATGAGACCCAGTACTTC,CATRGSAGDETQYF
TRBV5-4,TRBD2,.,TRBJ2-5,TGTGCCAGCAGCTTCCGTGCTAGCGGGAGGATTGGAGAGACCCAGTACTTC,CASSFRASGRIGETQYF
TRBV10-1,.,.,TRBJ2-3,TGCGCCAGCAGTGCGGGAACAGATACGCAGTATTTT,CASSAGTDTQYF
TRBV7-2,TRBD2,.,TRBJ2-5,TGTGCCAGCAGCCCTCGGACTAGCGGGAGGGAGACCCAGTACTTC,CASSPRTSGRETQYF
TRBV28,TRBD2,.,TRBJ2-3,TGTGCCAGCAGTGCCCACTCAGCGGGAGGGCCGGGTGATACGCAGTATTTT,CASSAHSAGGPGDTQYF
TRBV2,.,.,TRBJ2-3,TGTGCCAGCACTCGAACTCCCACAGATACGCAGTATTTT,CASTRTPTDTQYF
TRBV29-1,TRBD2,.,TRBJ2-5,TGCAGCGTTAGGGAGGGGGAGACCCAGTACTTC,CSVREGETQYF
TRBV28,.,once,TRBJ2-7,TGTGCCAGCAGTTATTTAGGCAGGGGTACCTACGAGCAGTACTTC,CASSYLGRGTYEQYF
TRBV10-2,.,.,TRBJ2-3,TGCGCCAGTTCCGACTCGAGGAGGAGAGGTACGCAGTATTTT,CASSDSRRRGTQYF
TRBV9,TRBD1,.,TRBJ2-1,TGTGCCAGCGGGACAGGGAGCGATGAGCAGTTCTTC,CASGTGSDEQFF
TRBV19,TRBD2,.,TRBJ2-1,TGTGCCAGTAGTCTCCAAGGGACAGGGCTAGCGGGAGGTGGAAATGAGCAGTTCTTC,CASSLQGTGLAGGGNEQFF
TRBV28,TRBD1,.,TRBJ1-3,TGTGCCAGCAGTCGGGACAGTGACTCTGGAAACACCATATATTTT,CASSRDSDSGNTIYF
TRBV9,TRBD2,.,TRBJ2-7,TGTGCCAGCAGCTCGCTCGGGACTAGCGGCTACGAGCAGTACTTC,CASSSLGTSGYEQYF
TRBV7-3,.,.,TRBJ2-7,TGTGCCAGCAGCTTAACTAGCGGTGGGTCCTACGAGCAGTACTTC,CASSLTSGGSYEQYF
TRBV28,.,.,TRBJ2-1,TGTGCCAGCAGTTTGACAGGCGGGAGCTATGAGCAGTTCTTC,CASSLTGGSYEQFF